This T cell receptor (beta chain) was sequenced for a study of blood T cell repertoires in COVID-19. Study summary: The United States, Italy and Spain provided the acute and convalescent COVID-19 samples. Sample material is recorded as cDNA or gDNA derived from T cells, B-cell-depleted T cells, or PBMCs.

V lost 4 bases, J lost 7 bases, and 8 bases stayed unmatched. The length of the CDR3 is 14 residues. Germline loops: CDR1 SGHDT, CDR2 YYEEEE. In its sample, this clone was seen once. In the original analysis: Amplification with reference gene primers provided the estimates of nucleated cell counts. The table came from immunoSEQ multiplex PCR; TCRdb's copy has only in-frame clones and leaves some out. V, J and clone size are taken as reported in that table, and D and trimming were inferred from the DNA itself. The sample contains about 190,000 clones, nearly 90% of which appear only once. Material: peripheral blood. This receptor was taken from a woman aged 40-49 years who had recovered from COVID-19. The chain links TRBV5-6 to TRBJ1-5; 7 nucleotides match TRBD1. The CDR3: CASSHDRDGQPQHF. The CDR3 region has the DNA TGTGCCAGCAGCCACGACAGGGATGGCCAGCCCCAGCATTTT.